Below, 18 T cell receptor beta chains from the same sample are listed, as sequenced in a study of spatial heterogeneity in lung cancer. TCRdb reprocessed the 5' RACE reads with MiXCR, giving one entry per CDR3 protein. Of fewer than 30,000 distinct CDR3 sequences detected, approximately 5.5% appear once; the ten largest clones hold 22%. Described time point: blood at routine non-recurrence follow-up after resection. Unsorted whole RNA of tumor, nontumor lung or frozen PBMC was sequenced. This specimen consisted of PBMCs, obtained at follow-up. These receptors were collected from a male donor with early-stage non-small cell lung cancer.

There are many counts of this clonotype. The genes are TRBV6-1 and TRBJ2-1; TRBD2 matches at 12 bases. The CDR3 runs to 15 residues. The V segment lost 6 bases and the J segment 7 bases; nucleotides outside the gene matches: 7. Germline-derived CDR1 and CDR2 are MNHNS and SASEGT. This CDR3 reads CASRPTSGSLNEQFF. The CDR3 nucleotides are TGTGCCAGCAGGCCGACTAGCGGGAGCCTGAATGAGCAGTTCTTC.

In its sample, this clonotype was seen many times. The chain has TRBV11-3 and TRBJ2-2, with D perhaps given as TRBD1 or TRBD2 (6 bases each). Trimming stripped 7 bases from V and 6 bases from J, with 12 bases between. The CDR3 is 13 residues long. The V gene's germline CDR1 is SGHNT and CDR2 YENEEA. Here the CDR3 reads CASTIRGPGELFF. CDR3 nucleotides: TGTGCCAGCACTATTCGGGGGCCCGGGGAGCTGTTTTTT.

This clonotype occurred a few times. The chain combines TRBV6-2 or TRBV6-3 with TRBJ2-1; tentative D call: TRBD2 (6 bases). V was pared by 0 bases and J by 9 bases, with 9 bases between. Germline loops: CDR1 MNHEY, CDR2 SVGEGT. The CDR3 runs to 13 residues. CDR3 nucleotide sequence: TGTGCCAGCAGTTACTCGGACGGGGGTGAGCAGTTCTTC. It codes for CASSYSDGGEQFF.

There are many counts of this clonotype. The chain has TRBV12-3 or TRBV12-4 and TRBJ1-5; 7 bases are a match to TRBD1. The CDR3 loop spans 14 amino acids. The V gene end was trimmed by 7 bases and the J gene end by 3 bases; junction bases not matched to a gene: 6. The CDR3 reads CASNPTGDNQPQHF. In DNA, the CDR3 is TGTGCCAGCAACCCTACAGGGGACAATCAGCCCCAGCATTTT.

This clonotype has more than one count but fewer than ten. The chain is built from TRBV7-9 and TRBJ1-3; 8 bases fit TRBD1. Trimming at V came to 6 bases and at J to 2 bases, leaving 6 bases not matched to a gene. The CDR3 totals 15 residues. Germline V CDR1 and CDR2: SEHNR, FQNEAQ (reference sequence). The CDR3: CASRDRARAGNTIYF. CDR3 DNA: TGTGCCAGCAGGGACAGGGCTCGCGCTGGAAACACCATATATTTT.

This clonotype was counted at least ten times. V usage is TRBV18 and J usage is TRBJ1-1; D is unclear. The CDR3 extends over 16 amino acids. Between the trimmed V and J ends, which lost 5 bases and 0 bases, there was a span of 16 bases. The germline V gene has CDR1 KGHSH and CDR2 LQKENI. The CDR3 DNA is TGTGCCAGCTCAGGGCTGCGAGGACCGATGAACACTGAAGCTTTCTTT. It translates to CASSGLRGPMNTEAFF.

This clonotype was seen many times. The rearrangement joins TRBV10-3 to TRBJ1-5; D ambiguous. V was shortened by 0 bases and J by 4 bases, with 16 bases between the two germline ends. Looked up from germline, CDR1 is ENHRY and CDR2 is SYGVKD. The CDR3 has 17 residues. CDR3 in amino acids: CAISESRSVGGNQPQHF. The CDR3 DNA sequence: TGTGCCATCAGTGAGTCAAGGAGTGTCGGAGGTAATCAGCCCCAGCATTTT.

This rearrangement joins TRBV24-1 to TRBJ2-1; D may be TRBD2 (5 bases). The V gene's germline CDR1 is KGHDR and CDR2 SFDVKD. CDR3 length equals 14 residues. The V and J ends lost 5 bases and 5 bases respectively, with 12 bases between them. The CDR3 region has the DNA TGTGCCACCAGTGTCACGGGGAGAAACAATGAGCAGTTCTTC. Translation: CATSVTGRNNEQFF.

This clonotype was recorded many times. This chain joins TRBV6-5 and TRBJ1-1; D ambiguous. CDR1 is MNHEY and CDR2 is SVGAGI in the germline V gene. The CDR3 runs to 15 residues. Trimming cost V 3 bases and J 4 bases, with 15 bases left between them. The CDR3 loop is CASSYTAVFPTEAFF. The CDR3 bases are TGTGCCAGCAGTTATACTGCAGTATTTCCCACTGAAGCTTTCTTT.

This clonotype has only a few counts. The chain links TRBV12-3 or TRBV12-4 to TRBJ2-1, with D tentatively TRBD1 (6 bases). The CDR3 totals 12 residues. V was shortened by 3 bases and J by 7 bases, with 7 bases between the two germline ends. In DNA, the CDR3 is TGTGCCAGCAGTTTGGGGGCTAATGAGCAGTTCTTC. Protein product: CASSLGANEQFF.

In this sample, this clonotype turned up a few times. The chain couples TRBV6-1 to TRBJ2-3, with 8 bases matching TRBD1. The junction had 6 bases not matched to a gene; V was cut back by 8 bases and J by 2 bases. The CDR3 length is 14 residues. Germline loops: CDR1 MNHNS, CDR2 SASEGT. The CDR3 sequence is CASSQGADTDTQYF. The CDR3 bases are TGTGCCAGCTCCCAGGGGGCAGACACAGATACGCAGTATTTT.

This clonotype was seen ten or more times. The CDR3 coding sequence is TGTGCCAGCACCCCGGGTCATCCCAGCACAGATACGCAGTATTTT. Translating gives CASTPGHPSTDTQYF. The chain recombines TRBV4-2 with TRBJ2-3; D uncertain. CDR3 length equals 15 residues. The germline CDR1 and CDR2 sequences are LGHNA and YNFKEQ. Trimming took 7 bases from V and 0 from J, leaving 14 bases between them.

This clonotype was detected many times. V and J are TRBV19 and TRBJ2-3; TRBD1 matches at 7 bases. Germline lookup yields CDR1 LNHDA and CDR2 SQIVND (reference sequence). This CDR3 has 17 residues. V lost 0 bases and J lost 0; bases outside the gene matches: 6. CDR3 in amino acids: CASSIEGRGTSTDTQYF. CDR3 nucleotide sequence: TGTGCCAGTAGTATAGAGGGCAGGGGGACAAGCACAGATACGCAGTATTTT.

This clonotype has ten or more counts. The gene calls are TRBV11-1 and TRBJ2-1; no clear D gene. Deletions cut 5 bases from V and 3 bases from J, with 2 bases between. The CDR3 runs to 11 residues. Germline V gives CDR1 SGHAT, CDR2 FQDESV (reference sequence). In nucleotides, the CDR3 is TGTGCCAGCAGCCGCTACAATGAGCAGTTCTTC. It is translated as CASSRYNEQFF.

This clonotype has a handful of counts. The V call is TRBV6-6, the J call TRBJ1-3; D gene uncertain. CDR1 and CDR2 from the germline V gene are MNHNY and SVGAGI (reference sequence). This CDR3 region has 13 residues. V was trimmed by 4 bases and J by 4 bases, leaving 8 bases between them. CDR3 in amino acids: CASSSRQGNTIYF. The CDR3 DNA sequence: TGTGCCAGCAGTTCTAGGCAAGGAAACACCATATATTTT.

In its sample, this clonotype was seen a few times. This CDR3 is CASSLESSGANVLTF. The CDR3 DNA sequence: TGCGCCAGCAGCTTGGAGAGCTCTGGGGCCAACGTCCTGACTTTC. This sequence joins TRBV5-1 and TRBJ2-6; no firm D call. The germline V and J ends were trimmed by 0 bases and 0 bases, with 4 bases remaining between them. The CDR3 consists of 15 residues. In germline, CDR1 is SGHRS, CDR2 YFSETQ.

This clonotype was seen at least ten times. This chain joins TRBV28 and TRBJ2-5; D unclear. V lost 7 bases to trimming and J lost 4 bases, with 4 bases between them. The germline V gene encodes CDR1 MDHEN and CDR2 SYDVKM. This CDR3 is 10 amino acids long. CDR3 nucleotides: TGTGCCAGCAAAGGAGAGACCCAGTACTTC. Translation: CASKGETQYF.

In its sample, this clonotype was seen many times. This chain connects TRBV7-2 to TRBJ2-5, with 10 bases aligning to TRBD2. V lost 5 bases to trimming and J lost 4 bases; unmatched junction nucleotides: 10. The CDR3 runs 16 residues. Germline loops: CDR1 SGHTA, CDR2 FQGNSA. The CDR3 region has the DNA TGTGCCAGCAGCGTTCGGGAGCGGGGGGGCGGAGAGACCCAGTACTTC. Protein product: CASSVRERGGGETQYF.